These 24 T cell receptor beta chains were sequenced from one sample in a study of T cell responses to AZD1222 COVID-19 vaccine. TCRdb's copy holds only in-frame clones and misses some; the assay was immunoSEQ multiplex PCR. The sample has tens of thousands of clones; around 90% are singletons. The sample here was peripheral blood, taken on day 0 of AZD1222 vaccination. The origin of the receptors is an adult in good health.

The CDR3 nucleotides read TGTGCCAGCAGGACAGGCTACAATGAGCAGTTCTTC. The encoded protein is CASRTGYNEQFF. The chain recombines TRBV7-9 with TRBJ2-1; maybe TRBD1 (6 bases). CDR1 SEHNR and CDR2 FQNEAQ come from the germline V gene (reference sequence). The CDR3 runs 12 residues. V lost 6 bases to trimming and J lost 3 bases, with 6 bases between them.

This CDR3 is CASSQGLASVDTQYF. The CDR3 region has the DNA TGCGCCAGCAGCCAAGGACTAGCTAGTGTAGATACGCAGTATTTT. This chain connects TRBV4-1 to TRBJ2-3; 7 bases align to TRBD2. This CDR3 contains 15 residues. V gave up 1 base and J gave up 5 bases; unmatched junction bases: 6. Germline-derived CDR1 and CDR2 are MGHRA and YSYEKL.

CDR3 DNA sequence: TGTGCCAGCAGCGTAGCCCAGGCAGGGGGCGTTGGAAACACCATATATTTT. This codes for CASSVAQAGGVGNTIYF. The chain couples TRBV9 to TRBJ1-3; the match to TRBD1 covers 8 bases. The J segment lost 3 bases and the V segment lost 0 bases, leaving 8 bases of the junction unmatched. Germline values: CDR1 SGDLS, CDR2 YYNGEE. This CDR3 spans 17 amino acids.

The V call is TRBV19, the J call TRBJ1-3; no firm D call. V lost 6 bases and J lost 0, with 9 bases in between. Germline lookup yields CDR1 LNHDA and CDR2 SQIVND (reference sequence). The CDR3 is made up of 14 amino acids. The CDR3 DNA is TGTGCCAGTAGAATTGGGGTCTCTGGAAACACCATATATTTT. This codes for CASRIGVSGNTIYF.

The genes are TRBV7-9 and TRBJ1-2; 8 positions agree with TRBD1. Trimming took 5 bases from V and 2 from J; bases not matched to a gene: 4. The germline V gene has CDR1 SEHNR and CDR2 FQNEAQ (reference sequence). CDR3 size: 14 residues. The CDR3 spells CASSQTGVNYGYTF. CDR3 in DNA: TGTGCCAGCAGCCAGACAGGGGTGAACTATGGCTACACCTTC.

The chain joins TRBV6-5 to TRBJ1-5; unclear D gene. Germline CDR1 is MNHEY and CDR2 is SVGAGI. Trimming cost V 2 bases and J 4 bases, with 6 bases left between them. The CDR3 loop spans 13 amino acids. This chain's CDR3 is CASSYDGNQPQHF. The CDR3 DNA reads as TGTGCCAGCAGTTACGACGGTAATCAGCCCCAGCATTTT.

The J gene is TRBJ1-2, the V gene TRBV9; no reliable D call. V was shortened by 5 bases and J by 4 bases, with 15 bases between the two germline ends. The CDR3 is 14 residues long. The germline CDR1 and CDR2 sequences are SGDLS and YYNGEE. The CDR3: CASSRRDTSYGYTF. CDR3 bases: TGTGCCAGCAGTCGACGTGACACCTCCTATGGCTACACCTTC.

The CDR3 nucleotides read TGTGCCAGCACCAGGACAGGGGGCACCTACGAGCAGTACTTC. It yields the protein CASTRTGGTYEQYF. V gene TRBV6-5 combines with J gene TRBJ2-7; TRBD1 aligns across 11 bases. Germline CDR1 MNHEY, CDR2 SVGAGI. This CDR3 has 14 residues. Trimming at V came to 7 bases and at J to 2 bases, leaving 4 bases not matched to a gene.

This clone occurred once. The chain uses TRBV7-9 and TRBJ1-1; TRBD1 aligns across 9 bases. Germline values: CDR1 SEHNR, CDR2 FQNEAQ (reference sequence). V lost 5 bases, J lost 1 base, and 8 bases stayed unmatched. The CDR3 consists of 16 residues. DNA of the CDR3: TGTGCCAGCAGCATGGACTTGGGACAGGGGAACACTGAAGCTTTCTTT. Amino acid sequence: CASSMDLGQGNTEAFF.

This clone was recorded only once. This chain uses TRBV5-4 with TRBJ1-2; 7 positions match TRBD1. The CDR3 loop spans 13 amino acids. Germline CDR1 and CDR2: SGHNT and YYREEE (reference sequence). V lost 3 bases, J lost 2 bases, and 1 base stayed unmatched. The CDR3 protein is CASSWDRNYGYTF. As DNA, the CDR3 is TGTGCCAGCAGCTGGGACAGAAACTATGGCTACACCTTC.

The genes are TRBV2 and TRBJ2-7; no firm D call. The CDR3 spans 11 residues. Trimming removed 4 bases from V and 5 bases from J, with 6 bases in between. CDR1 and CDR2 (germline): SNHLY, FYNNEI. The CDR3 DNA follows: TGTGCCAGCAGTGTTGGACACGAGCAGTACTTC. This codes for CASSVGHEQYF.

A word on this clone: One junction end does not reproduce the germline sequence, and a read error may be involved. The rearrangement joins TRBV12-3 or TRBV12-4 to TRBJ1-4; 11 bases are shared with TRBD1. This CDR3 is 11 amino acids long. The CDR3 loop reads CASSSGQGVRF. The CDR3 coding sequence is TGTGCCAGCAGTTCGGGACAGGGGGTAAGATTT.

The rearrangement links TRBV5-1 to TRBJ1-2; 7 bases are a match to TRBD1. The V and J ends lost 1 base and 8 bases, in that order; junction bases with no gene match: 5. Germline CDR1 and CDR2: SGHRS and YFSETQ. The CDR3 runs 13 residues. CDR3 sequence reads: CASSLQGGLGYTF. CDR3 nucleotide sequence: TGCGCCAGCAGCTTGCAAGGGGGCTTGGGCTACACCTTC.

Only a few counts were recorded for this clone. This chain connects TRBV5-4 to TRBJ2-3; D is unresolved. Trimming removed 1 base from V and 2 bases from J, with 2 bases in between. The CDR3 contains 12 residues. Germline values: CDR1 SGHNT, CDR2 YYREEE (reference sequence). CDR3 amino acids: CASSLYTDTQYF. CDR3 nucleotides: TGTGCCAGCAGCTTGTACACAGATACGCAGTATTTT.

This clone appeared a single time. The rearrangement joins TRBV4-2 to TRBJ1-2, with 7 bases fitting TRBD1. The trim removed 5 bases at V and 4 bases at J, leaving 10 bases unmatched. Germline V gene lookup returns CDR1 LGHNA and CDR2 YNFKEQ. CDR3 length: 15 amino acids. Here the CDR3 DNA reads TGTGCCAGCAGCTACACAGGGGCCCCGAGCTATGGCTACACCTTC. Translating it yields CASSYTGAPSYGYTF.

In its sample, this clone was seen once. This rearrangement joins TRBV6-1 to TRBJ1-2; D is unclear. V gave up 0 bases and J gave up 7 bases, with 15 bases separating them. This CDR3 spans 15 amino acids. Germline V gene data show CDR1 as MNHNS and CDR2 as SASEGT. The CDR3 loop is CASSEAGRAPGGYTF. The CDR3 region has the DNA TGTGCCAGCAGTGAAGCGGGGAGGGCCCCGGGTGGCTACACCTTC.

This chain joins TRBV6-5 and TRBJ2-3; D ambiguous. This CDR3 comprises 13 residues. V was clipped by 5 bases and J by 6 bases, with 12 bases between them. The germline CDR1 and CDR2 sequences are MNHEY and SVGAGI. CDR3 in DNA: TGTGCCAGCAGTAGGACCTCGCGGGATACGCAGTATTTT. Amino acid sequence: CASSRTSRDTQYF.

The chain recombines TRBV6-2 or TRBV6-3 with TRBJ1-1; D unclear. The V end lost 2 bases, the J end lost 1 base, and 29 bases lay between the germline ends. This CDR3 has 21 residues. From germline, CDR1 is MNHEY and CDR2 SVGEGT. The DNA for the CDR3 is TGTGCCAGCAGTTACCCAACAAAGGGCGCCGAAACGCCTATCTCGAACACTGAAGCTTTCTTT. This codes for CASSYPTKGAETPISNTEAFF.

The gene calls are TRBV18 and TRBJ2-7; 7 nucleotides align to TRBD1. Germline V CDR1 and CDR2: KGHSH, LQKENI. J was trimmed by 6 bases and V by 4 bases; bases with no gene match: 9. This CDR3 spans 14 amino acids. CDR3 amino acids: CASSQDRAGVEQYF. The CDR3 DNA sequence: TGTGCCAGCTCACAAGACAGGGCCGGAGTCGAGCAGTACTTC.

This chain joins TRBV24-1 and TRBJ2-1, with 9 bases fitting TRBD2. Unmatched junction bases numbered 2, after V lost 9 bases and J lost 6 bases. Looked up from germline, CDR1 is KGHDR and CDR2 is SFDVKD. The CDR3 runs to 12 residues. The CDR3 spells CATGTSPNEQFF. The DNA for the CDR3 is TGTGCCACCGGGACTAGCCCCAATGAGCAGTTCTTC.

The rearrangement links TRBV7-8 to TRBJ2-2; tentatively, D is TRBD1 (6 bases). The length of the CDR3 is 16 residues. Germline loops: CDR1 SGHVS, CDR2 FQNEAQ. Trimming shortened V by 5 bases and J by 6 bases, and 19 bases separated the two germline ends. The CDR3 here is CASSRGQIRTAGELFF. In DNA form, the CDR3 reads TGTGCCAGCAGCCGGGGACAAATACGGACGGCCGGGGAGCTGTTTTTT.

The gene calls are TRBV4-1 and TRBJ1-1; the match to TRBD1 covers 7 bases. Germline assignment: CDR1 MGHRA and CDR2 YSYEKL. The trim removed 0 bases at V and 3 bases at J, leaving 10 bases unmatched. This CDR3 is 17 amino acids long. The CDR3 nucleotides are TGCGCCAGCAGCCAAGATAGAGGAGGGACAGCCTACACTGAAGCTTTCTTT. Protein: CASSQDRGGTAYTEAFF.

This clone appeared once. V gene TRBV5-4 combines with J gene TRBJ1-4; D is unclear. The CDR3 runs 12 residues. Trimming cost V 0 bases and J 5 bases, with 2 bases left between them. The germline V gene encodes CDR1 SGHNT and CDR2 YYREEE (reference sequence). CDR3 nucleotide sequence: TGTGCCAGCAGCTTGGGAAATGAAAAACTGTTTTTT. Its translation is CASSLGNEKLFF.

CDR3 loop: CASSSTWDRGQGKLFF. CDR3 sequence (DNA): TGTGCCAGCAGTTCAACTTGGGACAGGGGGCAGGGAAAACTGTTTTTT. This chain uses TRBV27 with TRBJ1-4; 12 bases are shared with TRBD1. V lost 4 bases to trimming and J lost 10 bases; unmatched junction nucleotides: 10. This CDR3 is built from 16 residues. From germline, CDR1 is MNHEY and CDR2 SMNVEV (reference sequence).